A selection of T cell receptor beta chains follows, all from one sample in a study of cytotoxic CD8 clonotypes in ibrutinib-treated CLL. Generated by immunoSEQ multiplex PCR, the TCRdb table keeps only in-frame clones and is missing some. The sample lists about 200,000 clones, roughly 73% occurring once. This sample comprised PBMCs, obtained after 12 months of ibrutinib treatment. These receptors were collected from a human donor with chronic lymphocytic leukemia. Both conserved end residues are part of each CDR3. The order of the fields is J gene, V gene, CDR3 protein.

TRBJ2-3 TRBV4-1 CASSQRQGLPDTQYF
TRBJ2-1 TRBV19 CASSNRFRNEQFF
TRBJ2-3 TRBV19 CASSKRDTQYF
TRBJ2-5 TRBV19 CASSIQAPQETQYF
TRBJ1-2 TRBV6-1 CASSEGADYGYTF
TRBJ1-2 TRBV6-6 CASSYSSTANYGYTF
TRBJ2-4 TRBV11-2 CASSIPGQGNGNIQYF
TRBJ2-2 TRBV5-1 CASSVGGRTGELFF
TRBJ1-1 TRBV19 CASTEGATEAFF
TRBJ2-2 TRBV5-8 CASSYPGTVITGELFF
TRBJ2-3 TRBV4-1 CASSQRGLAGRRTDTQYF
TRBJ2-1 TRBV4-1 CASSQDLPAHEQFF
TRBJ2-5 TRBV10-3 CAIRGNGVETQYF
TRBJ2-1 TRBV6-5 CASSPKWRDRFF
TRBJ2-3 TRBV18 CASSPFTQTDTQYF
TRBJ1-4 TRBV30 CAWGGYVDEKLFF
TRBJ2-2 TRBV27 CASKERDYPVSRELFF
TRBJ2-6 TRBV30 CAWSVRASGANVLTF
TRBJ1-6 TRBV2 CASTLNTDSPLHF
TRBJ2-1 TRBV7-6 CASSFAGADEQFF
TRBJ1-1 TRBV18 CASSPRDRGYTEAFF
TRBJ2-5 TRBV10-3 CAISDSGGDQETQYF
TRBJ1-1 TRBV5-1 CASSLVGSNTEAFF
TRBJ1-5 TRBV6-1 CASSESPGPKPQHF
TRBJ2-2 TRBV6-5 CASSYFPGFGELFF
TRBJ1-2 TRBV13 CASSLGGWYGYTF
TRBJ2-5 TRBV7-8 CASSPRGGPIETQYF
TRBJ2-7 TRBV13 CASSPGWRGRNEQYF
TRBJ2-5 TRBV6-5 CASSRSYIETQYF
TRBJ2-5 TRBV5-1 CASRRGASETQYF
TRBJ2-3 TRBV2 CASTQRDTQYF
TRBJ2-5 TRBV19 CASSSKGTIRHF
TRBJ2-6 TRBV25-1 CASSGIGFPHSGANVLTF
TRBJ2-1 TRBV11-3 CASSPRSGAPGNEQFF
TRBJ2-3 TRBV18 CASSRDLSDTQYF
TRBJ1-1 TRBV7-9 CASSSALTGLNTEAFF
TRBJ2-3 TRBV2 CASRLGLYTDTQYF
TRBJ2-7 TRBV28 CASQQVGGSSYEQYF
TRBJ1-1 TRBV5-1 CASSYDRDRGAEAFF
TRBJ1-1 TRBV7-6 CASSLVPTINTEAFF
TRBJ2-1 TRBV2 CASAGLAGGNEQFF
TRBJ1-3 TRBV30 CAWSVSRNTIYF
TRBJ2-1 TRBV2 CASEGGPGLADWSSYNEQFF